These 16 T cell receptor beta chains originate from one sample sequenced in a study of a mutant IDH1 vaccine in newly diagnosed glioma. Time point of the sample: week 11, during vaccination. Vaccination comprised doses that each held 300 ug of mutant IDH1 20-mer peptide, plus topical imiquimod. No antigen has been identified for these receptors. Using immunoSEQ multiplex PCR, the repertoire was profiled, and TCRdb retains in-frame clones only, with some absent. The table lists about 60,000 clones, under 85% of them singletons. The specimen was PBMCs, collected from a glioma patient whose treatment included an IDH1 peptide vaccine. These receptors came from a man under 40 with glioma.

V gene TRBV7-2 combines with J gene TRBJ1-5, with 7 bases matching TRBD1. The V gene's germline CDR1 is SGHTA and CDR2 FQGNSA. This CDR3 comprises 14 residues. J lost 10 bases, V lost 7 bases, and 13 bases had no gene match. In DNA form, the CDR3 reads TGTGCCAGCACTACCGGTCAGGGGGTTGGCCCCCAGCATTTT. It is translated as CASTTGQGVGPQHF.

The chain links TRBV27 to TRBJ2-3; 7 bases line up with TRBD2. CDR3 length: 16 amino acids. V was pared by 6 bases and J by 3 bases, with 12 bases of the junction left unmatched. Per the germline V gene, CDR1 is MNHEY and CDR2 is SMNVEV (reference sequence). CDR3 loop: CASSPYVGGPTDTQYF. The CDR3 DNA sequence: TGTGCCAGCAGCCCCTATGTGGGAGGGCCGACAGATACGCAGTATTTT.

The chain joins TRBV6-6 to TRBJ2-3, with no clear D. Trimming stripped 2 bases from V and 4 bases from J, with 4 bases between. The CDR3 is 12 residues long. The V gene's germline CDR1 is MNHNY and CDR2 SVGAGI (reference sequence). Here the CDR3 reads CASSYGPDTQYF. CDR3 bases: TGTGCCAGCAGTTACGGGCCAGATACGCAGTATTTT.

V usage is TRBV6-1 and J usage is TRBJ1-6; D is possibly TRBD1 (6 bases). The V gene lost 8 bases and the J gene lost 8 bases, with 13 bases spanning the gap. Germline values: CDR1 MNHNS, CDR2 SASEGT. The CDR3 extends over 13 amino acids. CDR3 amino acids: CASQGQQDSPLHF. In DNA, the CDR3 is TGTGCCAGCCAAGGACAGCAGGATTCACCCCTCCACTTT.

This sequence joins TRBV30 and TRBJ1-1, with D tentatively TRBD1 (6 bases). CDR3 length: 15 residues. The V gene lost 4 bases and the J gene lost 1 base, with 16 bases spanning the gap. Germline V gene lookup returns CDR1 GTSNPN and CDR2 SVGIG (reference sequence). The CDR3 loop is CAWIQGQVRNTEAFF. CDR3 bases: TGTGCCTGGATCCAGGGGCAAGTTCGGAACACTGAAGCTTTCTTT.

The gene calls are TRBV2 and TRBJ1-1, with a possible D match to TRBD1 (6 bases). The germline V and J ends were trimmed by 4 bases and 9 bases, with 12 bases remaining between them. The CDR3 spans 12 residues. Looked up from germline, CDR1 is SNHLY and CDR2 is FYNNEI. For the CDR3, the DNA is TGTGCCAGCAGTGGGGACATCTATCAAGCTTTCTTT. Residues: CASSGDIYQAFF.

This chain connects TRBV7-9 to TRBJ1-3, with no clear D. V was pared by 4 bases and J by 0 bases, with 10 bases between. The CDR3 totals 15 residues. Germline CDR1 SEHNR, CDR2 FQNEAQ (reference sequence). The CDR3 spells CASSYGRSSGNTIYF. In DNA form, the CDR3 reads TGTGCCAGCAGCTATGGACGGAGCTCTGGAAACACCATATATTTT.

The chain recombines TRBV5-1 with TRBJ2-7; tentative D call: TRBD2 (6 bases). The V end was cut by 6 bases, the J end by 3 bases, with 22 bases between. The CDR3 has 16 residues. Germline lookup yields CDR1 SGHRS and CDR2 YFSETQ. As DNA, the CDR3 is TGCGCCAGCACCTCTTTCCTGGAGGGAGCGGGCTACGAGCAGTACTTC. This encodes CASTSFLEGAGYEQYF. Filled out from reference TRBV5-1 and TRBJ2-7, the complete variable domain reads KAGVTQTPRYLIKTRGQQVTLSCSPISGHRSVSWYQQTPGQGLQFLFEYFSETQRNKGNFPGRFSGRQFSNSRSEMNVSTLELGDSALYLCASTSFLEGAGYEQYFGPGTRLTVT.

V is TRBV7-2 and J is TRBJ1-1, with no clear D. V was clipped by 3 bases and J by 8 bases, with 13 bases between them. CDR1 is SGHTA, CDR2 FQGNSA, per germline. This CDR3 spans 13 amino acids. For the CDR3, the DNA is TGTGCCAGCAGCTTGAATCGGGTGGCCGAAGCTTTCTTT. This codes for CASSLNRVAEAFF. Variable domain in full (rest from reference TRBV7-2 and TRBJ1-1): GAGVSQSPSNKVTEKGKDVELRCDPISGHTALYWYRQSLGQGLEFLIYFQGNSAPDKSGLPSDRFSAERTGGSVSTLTIQRTQQEDSAVYLCASSLNRVAEAFFGQGTRLTVV.

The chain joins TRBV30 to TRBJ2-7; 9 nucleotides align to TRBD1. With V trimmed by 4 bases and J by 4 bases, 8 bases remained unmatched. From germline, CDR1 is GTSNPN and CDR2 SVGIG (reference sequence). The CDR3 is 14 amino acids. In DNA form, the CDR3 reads TGTGCCTGGAACGCTGCGACAGGGGGGTACGAGCAGTACTTC. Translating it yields CAWNAATGGYEQYF.

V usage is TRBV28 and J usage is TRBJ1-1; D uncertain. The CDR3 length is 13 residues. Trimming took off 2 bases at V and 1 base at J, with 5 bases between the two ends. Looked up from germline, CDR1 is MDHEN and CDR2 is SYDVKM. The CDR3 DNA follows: TGTGCCAGCAGTTTACCCAGGAACACTGAAGCTTTCTTT. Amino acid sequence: CASSLPRNTEAFF.

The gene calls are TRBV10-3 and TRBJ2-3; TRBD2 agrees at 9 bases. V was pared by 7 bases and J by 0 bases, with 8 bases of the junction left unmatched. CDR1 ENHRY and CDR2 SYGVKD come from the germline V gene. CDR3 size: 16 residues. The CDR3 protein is CAINPSGDPSTDTQYF. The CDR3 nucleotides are TGTGCCATCAACCCTAGCGGGGACCCTAGCACAGATACGCAGTATTTT.

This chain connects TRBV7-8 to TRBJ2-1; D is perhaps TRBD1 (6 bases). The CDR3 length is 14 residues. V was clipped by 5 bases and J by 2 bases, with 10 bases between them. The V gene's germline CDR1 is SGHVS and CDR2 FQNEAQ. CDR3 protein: CASSVEGAYNEQFF. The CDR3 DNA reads TGTGCCAGCAGCGTAGAGGGGGCCTACAATGAGCAGTTCTTC.

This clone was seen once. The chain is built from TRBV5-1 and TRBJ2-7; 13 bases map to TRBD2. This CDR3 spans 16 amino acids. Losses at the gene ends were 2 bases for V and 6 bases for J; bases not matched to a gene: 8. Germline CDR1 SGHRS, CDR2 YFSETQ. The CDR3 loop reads CASSLVLAGGWLEQYF. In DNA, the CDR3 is TGCGCCAGCAGCTTAGTACTAGCGGGAGGGTGGCTCGAGCAGTACTTC.

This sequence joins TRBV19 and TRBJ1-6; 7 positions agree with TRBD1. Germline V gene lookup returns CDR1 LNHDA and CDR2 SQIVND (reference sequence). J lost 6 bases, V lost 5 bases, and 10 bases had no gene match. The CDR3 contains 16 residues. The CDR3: CASSPQAGTANSPLHF. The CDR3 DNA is TGTGCCAGTAGTCCTCAAGCCGGGACAGCTAATTCACCCCTCCACTTT. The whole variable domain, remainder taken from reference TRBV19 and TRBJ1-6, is DGGITQSPKYLFRKEGQNVTLSCEQNLNHDAMYWYRQDPGQGLRLIYYSQIVNDFQKGDIAEGYSVSREKKESFPLTVTSAQKNPTAFYLCASSPQAGTANSPLHFGNGTRLTVT.

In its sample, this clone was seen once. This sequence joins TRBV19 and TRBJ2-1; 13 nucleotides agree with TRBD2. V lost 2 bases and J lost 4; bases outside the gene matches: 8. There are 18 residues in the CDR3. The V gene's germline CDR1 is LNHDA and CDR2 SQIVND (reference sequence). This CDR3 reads CASSISVTSGRDYNEQFF. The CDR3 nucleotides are TGTGCCAGTAGTATATCTGTAACTAGCGGGAGGGATTACAATGAGCAGTTCTTC.